Below, 29 T cell receptor beta chains from the same sample are listed, as sequenced in a study of T cells in Graves' hyperthyroidism and ophthalmopathy. Authors of the study amplified TCR beta CDR3 regions from RNA transcripts. First-round RT-PCR targeting the TCR CDR3 was performed with the HTBI primer set. TCRdb itself ran the multiplex PCR reads through MiXCR, one entry per CDR3 protein. The sample lists under 400,000 distinct CDR3 sequences, 18% occurring once. The sample consisted of blood. These receptors were taken from a woman aged 35 to 49 with Graves' ophthalmopathy.

This clonotype was seen at least ten times. This clone may be a read error of a much larger clone one base away. The conserved phenylalanine or tryptophan normally closing the CDR3 is absent here, so this likely arose from a read error. The chain has TRBV6-1 and TRBJ2-7; D gene ambiguous. V lost 8 bases to trimming and J lost 2 bases, with 10 bases between them. This CDR3 has 12 residues. Germline values: CDR1 MNHNS, CDR2 SASEGT. The CDR3, as DNA: TGTGCCAGCGAACCAGGACCCTACGAGCAGTACCTC. As protein: CASEPGPYEQYL.

This clonotype was detected many times. The gene calls are TRBV5-6 and TRBJ2-7; D unresolved. The CDR3 loop spans 14 amino acids. V was cut by 2 bases and J by 0 bases, with 9 bases left in between. Germline values: CDR1 SGHDT, CDR2 YYEEEE. The CDR3 sequence: CASSLGRVSYEQYF. DNA for the CDR3: TGTGCCAGCAGCTTAGGACGCGTCTCCTACGAGCAGTACTTC. The entire variable domain, with the rest obtained from reference TRBV5-6 and TRBJ2-7, is as follows: DAGVTQSPTHLIKTRGQQVTLRCSPKSGHDTVSWYQQALGQGPQFIFQYYEEEERQRGNFPDRFSGHQFPNYSSELNVNALLLGDSALYLCASSLGRVSYEQYFGPGTRLTVT.

This clonotype was observed many times. This chain connects TRBV27 to TRBJ1-6; 10 bases fit TRBD1. The CDR3 runs 16 residues. The V gene's germline CDR1 is MNHEY and CDR2 SMNVEV (reference sequence). V lost 6 bases to trimming and J lost 10 bases; unmatched junction nucleotides: 12. CDR3 DNA sequence: TGTGCCAGCAGAGTCGCCGGGACAGGGGTGATCTCACCCCTCCACTTT. It specifies CASRVAGTGVISPLHF.

This clonotype was seen more than once but under ten times. J is TRBJ2-4 and V is TRBV12-3 or TRBV12-4; TRBD2 aligns across 13 bases. V trimming: 7 bases; J trimming: 0 bases; junction bases outside the gene matches: 6. This CDR3 is built from 17 residues. The CDR3 coding sequence is TGTGCCAGCACTCTGGGACTAGCGGGATCAGCCAAAAACATTCAGTACTTC. Its protein product is CASTLGLAGSAKNIQYF.

This chain uses TRBV5-1 with TRBJ2-7; a possible D gene is TRBD2 (7 bases). Germline CDR1 SGHRS, CDR2 YFSETQ. V was trimmed by 0 bases and J by 6 bases, leaving 13 bases between them. CDR3 size: 14 residues. CDR3 protein: CASSLVGGGGEQYF. Written as DNA, the CDR3 is TGCGCCAGCAGCTTGGTTGGGGGGGGCGGCGAGCAGTACTTC.

At least ten counts were recorded for this clonotype. The chain carries TRBV5-1 and TRBJ1-1; D gene uncertain. The CDR3 covers 13 residues. Trimming shortened V by 4 bases and J by 0 bases, and 7 bases separated the two germline ends. The germline V gene has CDR1 SGHRS and CDR2 YFSETQ. This CDR3 is CASSTSVNTEAFF. Here the CDR3 DNA reads TGCGCCAGCAGCACATCAGTGAACACTGAAGCTTTCTTT.

The sample holds many counts of this clonotype. The chain employs TRBV7-8 and TRBJ1-6, with 7 bases aligning to TRBD1. J gave up 9 bases and V 2 bases, and 4 bases lay outside the gene matches. Germline V gives CDR1 SGHVS, CDR2 FQNEAQ. This CDR3 has 14 residues. The CDR3 nucleotides are TGTGCCAGCAGCTTACCGGGACAGTTTTCACCCCTCCACTTT. As protein: CASSLPGQFSPLHF.

The sample holds many counts of this clonotype. The gene calls are TRBV19 and TRBJ2-6; 10 positions agree with TRBD1. Germline V gene lookup returns CDR1 LNHDA and CDR2 SQIVND (reference sequence). Trimming at V came to 4 bases and at J to 2 bases, leaving 2 bases not matched to a gene. There are 16 residues in the CDR3. The chain's CDR3 is CASSKGQGAGANVLTF. DNA of the CDR3: TGTGCCAGTAGTAAAGGACAGGGGGCTGGGGCCAACGTCCTGACTTTC.

This clonotype was found many times. The chain combines TRBV20-1 with TRBJ2-7; a weak D match, TRBD2 (6 bases). Trimming cost V 6 bases and J 0 bases, with 15 bases left between them. Germline values: CDR1 DFQATT, CDR2 SNEGSKA (reference sequence). The CDR3 totals 14 residues. The CDR3: CSARPGERSYEQYF. In nucleotides, the CDR3 is TGCAGTGCACGACCGGGGGAACGCTCCTACGAGCAGTACTTC.

This clonotype showed up many times. This rearrangement joins TRBV19 to TRBJ2-6; D gene unclear. The CDR3 covers 14 residues. With 7 bases removed from V and 1 base from J, the gap between germline ends came to 8 bases. Germline CDR1 LNHDA, CDR2 SQIVND (reference sequence). CDR3 amino acids: CASIQTSGANVLTF. The CDR3 nucleotides are TGTGCCAGTATCCAGACATCTGGGGCCAACGTCCTGACTTTC.

This clonotype was counted many times. V usage is TRBV28 and J usage is TRBJ1-5; D is unclear. With 1 base removed from V and 3 bases from J, the gap between germline ends came to 10 bases. This CDR3 spans 15 amino acids. Germline-derived CDR1 and CDR2 are MDHEN and SYDVKM. The CDR3 sequence is CASSLFGRHNQPQHF. The CDR3 nucleotides are TGTGCCAGCAGTTTATTCGGCAGGCACAATCAGCCCCAGCATTTT.

There are many counts of this clonotype. The J gene is TRBJ1-1, the V gene TRBV6-5; no clear D. CDR3 length equals 12 residues. In germline, CDR1 is MNHEY, CDR2 SVGAGI. Trimming left V 0 bases short and J 11 bases short, with 10 bases between. The CDR3: CASSYSALGAFF. The DNA for the CDR3 is TGTGCCAGCAGTTACTCGGCCTTGGGGGCTTTCTTT.

The chain has TRBV6-1 and TRBJ1-5; TRBD1 matches at 7 bases. There are 14 residues in the CDR3. J was trimmed by 5 bases and V by 4 bases; bases with no gene match: 5. Germline values: CDR1 MNHNS, CDR2 SASEGT. The CDR3 DNA is TGTGCCAGCAGTGCCGGGACAGAAGATCAGCCCCAGCATTTT. It yields the protein CASSAGTEDQPQHF.

CDR3 nucleotides: TGTGCCAGCATGCGGTTACAGAACACTGAAGCTTTCTTT. Translated: CASMRLQNTEAFF. V and J are TRBV6-1 and TRBJ1-1; D is unresolved. This CDR3 has 13 amino acids. Trimming cost V 7 bases and J 1 base, with 10 bases left between them. Germline CDR1 is MNHNS and CDR2 is SASEGT.

Ten or more counts support this clonotype. The chain uses TRBV11-1 and TRBJ2-1; TRBD2 aligns across 8 bases. J lost 4 bases, V lost 1 base, and 9 bases had no gene match. Germline V gene data show CDR1 as SGHAT and CDR2 as FQDESV (reference sequence). This CDR3 is built from 17 residues. The CDR3 DNA reads TGTGCCAGCAGCTTAGGATCGAGCGGGAGATGGTACAATGAGCAGTTCTTC. Translated: CASSLGSSGRWYNEQFF.

The table lists this clonotype with many counts. Germline and junction disagree at one end, which may indicate a read error. This chain uses TRBV5-1 with TRBJ2-5; D is undetermined. Germline assignment: CDR1 SGHRS and CDR2 YFSETQ. The CDR3 loop spans 11 amino acids. CDR3 region: CASSLEETQYF. The CDR3 nucleotides read TGTGCCAGCAGTTTAGAAGAGACCCAGTACTTC.

This clonotype was seen only a few times. The V call is TRBV20-1, the J call TRBJ2-7; D possibly corresponds to TRBD1 (5 bases). Germline CDR1 DFQATT, CDR2 SNEGSKA (reference sequence). The length of the CDR3 is 13 residues. V was trimmed by 6 bases and J by 4 bases, leaving 16 bases between them. CDR3 nucleotides: TGCAGTGCCGCCCGTACAGGATCGTACGAGCAGTACTTC. Amino acids: CSAARTGSYEQYF.

The V call is TRBV6-5, the J call TRBJ2-5, with D uncertain. V was trimmed by 2 bases and J by 10 bases, leaving 17 bases between them. The CDR3 totals 14 residues. Germline CDR1 and CDR2: MNHEY and SVGAGI. The CDR3 region has the DNA TGTGCCAGCAGTTACGGCAGGCCCCCTAGTAGCCAGTACTTC. It codes for CASSYGRPPSSQYF.

This clonotype turned up a few times. V usage is TRBV6-5 and J usage is TRBJ2-7, with TRBD2 as a possible D gene (5 bases). Trimming removed 6 bases at V and 5 bases at J, with 11 bases between. The CDR3 runs 12 residues. The germline CDR1 and CDR2 sequences are MNHEY and SVGAGI. The CDR3 DNA sequence: TGTGCCAGCAGCCTACTAGGTAACGAGCAGTACTTC. This encodes CASSLLGNEQYF.

This clonotype occurred many times. The CDR3 loop is CASQTGGETQYF. The CDR3 DNA reads as TGTGCCAGCCAAACAGGGGGAGAGACCCAGTACTTC. The genes are TRBV6-2 or TRBV6-3 and TRBJ2-5, with 8 bases fitting TRBD1. J lost 4 bases, V lost 8 bases, and 3 bases had no gene match. This CDR3 is 12 amino acids long. Germline CDR1 MNHEY, CDR2 SVGEGT.

This clonotype was observed at least ten times. The V gene is TRBV18, the J gene TRBJ1-1, with a tentative D call TRBD1 (5 bases). The germline V and J ends were trimmed by 8 bases and 0 bases, with 10 bases remaining between them. CDR1 and CDR2 (germline): KGHSH, LQKENI. The CDR3 has 13 residues. The CDR3 DNA reads as TGTGCCAGCAGCCCGGGGGTGAACACTGAAGCTTTCTTT. This sequence encodes CASSPGVNTEAFF.

This clonotype was counted ten times or more. The genes are TRBV12-3 or TRBV12-4 and TRBJ1-6; D is possibly TRBD1 (5 bases). Trimming took off 6 bases at V and 12 bases at J, with 12 bases between the two ends. The CDR3 sequence is 12 residues long. In DNA form, the CDR3 reads TGTGCCAGCAGCTCGGGACTGGGACCCCTCCACTTT. Protein: CASSSGLGPLHF.

This clonotype was counted many times. The chain has TRBV29-1 and TRBJ2-4; the match to TRBD2 covers 7 bases. This CDR3 contains 13 residues. The ends lost 5 bases at V and 7 bases at J; junction bases unmatched: 8. Germline CDR1 is SQVTM and CDR2 is ANQGSEA. The CDR3 spells CSVSGGSSNIQYF. CDR3 in DNA: TGCAGCGTTAGCGGCGGGAGTTCGAACATTCAGTACTTC.

This clonotype has a count of ten or more. The gene calls are TRBV6-1 and TRBJ2-7; D is unclear. V was shortened by 1 base and J by 7 bases, with 20 bases between the two germline ends. The germline V gene encodes CDR1 MNHNS and CDR2 SASEGT. The CDR3 totals 16 residues. The CDR3: CASSEDKIPRVGEQYF. For the CDR3, the DNA is TGTGCCAGCAGTGAAGATAAGATCCCCCGAGTGGGGGAGCAGTACTTC.

This clonotype has ten or more counts. At one end the junction does not follow the germline gene, possibly because of a read error. J is TRBJ1-5 and V is TRBV28, with 7 bases lining up with TRBD1. The germline V gene has CDR1 MDHEN and CDR2 SYDVKM. The CDR3 covers 14 residues. CDR3 residues: CVSRGRDGYQPQHF. As DNA, the CDR3 is TGTGTCAGCAGGGGGAGGGACGGGTATCAGCCCCAGCATTTT.

This clonotype was observed many times. The chain combines TRBV5-5 with TRBJ2-5, with D perhaps TRBD1 (5 bases). CDR3 length equals 13 residues. Germline CDR1 and CDR2: SGHKS and YYEKEE (reference sequence). V dropped 4 bases and J dropped 3 bases, with 10 bases sitting between them. The CDR3 bases are TGTGCCAGCAGCCCACTCAGGGAAGAGACCCAGTACTTC. It encodes CASSPLREETQYF.

J is TRBJ2-4 and V is TRBV28; D gene ambiguous. The germline gives CDR1 MDHEN, CDR2 SYDVKM. V was shortened by 8 bases and J by 0 bases, with 5 bases between the two germline ends. The CDR3 extends over 12 amino acids. The DNA of the CDR3 is TGTGCCAGCGGGGTAGCCAAAAACATTCAGTACTTC. Protein product: CASGVAKNIQYF.

In its sample, this clonotype was seen many times. The genes are TRBV12-3 or TRBV12-4 and TRBJ2-7; D possibly corresponds to TRBD2 (6 bases). Trimming removed 4 bases at V and 5 bases at J, with 18 bases between. This CDR3 spans 15 amino acids. The chain's CDR3 is CASSSFARESHEQYF. The CDR3 nucleotides read TGTGCCAGCAGTTCTTTTGCGCGGGAAAGCCACGAGCAGTACTTC.

This clonotype has a count of ten or more. The CDR3 region is CASSLAPTRLIHEQYF. In nucleotides, the CDR3 is TGTGCCAGCAGTTTAGCCCCCACGAGGCTAATCCACGAGCAGTACTTC. J is TRBJ2-7 and V is TRBV27, with D unresolved. This CDR3 contains 16 residues. CDR1 is MNHEY, CDR2 SMNVEV, per germline (reference sequence). The germline V and J ends were trimmed by 2 bases and 5 bases, with 19 bases remaining between them.